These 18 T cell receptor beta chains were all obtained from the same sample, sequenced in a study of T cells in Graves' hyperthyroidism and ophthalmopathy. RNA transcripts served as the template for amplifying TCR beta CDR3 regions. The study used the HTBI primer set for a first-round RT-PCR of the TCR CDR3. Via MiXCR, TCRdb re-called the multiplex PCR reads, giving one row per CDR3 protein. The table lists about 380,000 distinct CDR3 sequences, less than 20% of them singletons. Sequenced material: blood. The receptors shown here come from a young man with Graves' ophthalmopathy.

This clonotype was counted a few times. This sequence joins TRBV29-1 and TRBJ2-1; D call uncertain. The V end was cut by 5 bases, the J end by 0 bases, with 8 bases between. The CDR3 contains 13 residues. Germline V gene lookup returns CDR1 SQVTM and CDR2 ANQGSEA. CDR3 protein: CSVRRSSYNEQFF. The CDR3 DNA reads TGCAGCGTTCGTCGAAGCTCCTACAATGAGCAGTTCTTC.

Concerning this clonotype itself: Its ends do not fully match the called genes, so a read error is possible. The CDR3 region is CASSLTSGAGYTIYF. The CDR3 DNA reads as TGTGCCAGCAGCTTAACGTCTGGAGCTGGATACACCATATATTTT. The chain recombines TRBV7-3 with TRBJ1-3; D gene unclear. In germline, CDR1 is SGHTA, CDR2 FQGTGA. The CDR3 consists of 15 residues.

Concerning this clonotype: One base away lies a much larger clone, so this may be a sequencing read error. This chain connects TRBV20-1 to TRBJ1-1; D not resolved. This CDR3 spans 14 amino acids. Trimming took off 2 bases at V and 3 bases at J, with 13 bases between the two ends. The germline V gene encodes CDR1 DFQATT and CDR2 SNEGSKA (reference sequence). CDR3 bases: TGCAGTGCTAGAATTTTTGACGGAGACACTGAAGCTTTCTTT. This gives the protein CSARIFDGDTEAFF.

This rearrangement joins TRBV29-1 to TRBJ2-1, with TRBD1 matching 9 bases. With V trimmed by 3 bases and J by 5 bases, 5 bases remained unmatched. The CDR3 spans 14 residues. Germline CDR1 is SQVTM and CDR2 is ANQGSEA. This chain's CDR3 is CSVDEDRGHNEQFF. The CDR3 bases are TGCAGCGTTGATGAGGACAGGGGCCACAATGAGCAGTTCTTC.

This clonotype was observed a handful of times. As DNA, the CDR3 is TGTGCCACCTCGCGGGACAGGGGCTTCGATCAGCCCCAGCATTTT. Translated: CATSRDRGFDQPQHF. The chain couples TRBV6-1 to TRBJ1-5; TRBD1 matches 10 bases. Trimming took 10 bases from V and 5 from J; bases not matched to a gene: 11. Germline values: CDR1 MNHNS, CDR2 SASEGT. The CDR3 has 15 residues.

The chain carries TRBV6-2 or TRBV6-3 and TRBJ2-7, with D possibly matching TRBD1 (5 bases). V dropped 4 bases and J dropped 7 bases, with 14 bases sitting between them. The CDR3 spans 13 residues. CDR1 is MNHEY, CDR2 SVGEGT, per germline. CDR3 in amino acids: CASSFGAVSEQYF. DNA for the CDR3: TGTGCCAGCAGTTTTGGGGCGGTGTCTGAGCAGTACTTC.

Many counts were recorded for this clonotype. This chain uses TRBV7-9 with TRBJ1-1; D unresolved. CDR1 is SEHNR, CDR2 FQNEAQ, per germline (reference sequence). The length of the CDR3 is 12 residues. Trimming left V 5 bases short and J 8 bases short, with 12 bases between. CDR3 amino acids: CASSPSDLEAFF. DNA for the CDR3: TGTGCCAGCAGCCCTAGCGACCTAGAAGCTTTCTTT.

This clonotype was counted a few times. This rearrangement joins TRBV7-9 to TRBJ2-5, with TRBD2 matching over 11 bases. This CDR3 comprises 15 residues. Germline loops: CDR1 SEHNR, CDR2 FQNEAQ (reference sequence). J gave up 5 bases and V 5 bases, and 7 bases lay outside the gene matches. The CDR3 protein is CASSTDASGGETQYF. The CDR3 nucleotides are TGTGCCAGCAGCACAGATGCTAGCGGGGGGGAGACCCAGTACTTC.

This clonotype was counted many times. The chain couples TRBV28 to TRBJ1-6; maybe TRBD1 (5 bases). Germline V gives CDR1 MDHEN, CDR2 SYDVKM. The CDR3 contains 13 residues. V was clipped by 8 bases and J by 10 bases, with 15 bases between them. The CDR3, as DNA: TGTGCCAGCTGGGGGGACCATTCCTCACCCCTCCACTTT. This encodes CASWGDHSSPLHF.

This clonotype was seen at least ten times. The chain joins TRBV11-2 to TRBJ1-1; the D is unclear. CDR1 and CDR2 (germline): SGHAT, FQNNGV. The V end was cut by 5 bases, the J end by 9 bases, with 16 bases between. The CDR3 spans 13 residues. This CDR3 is CASSPGGGSKAFF. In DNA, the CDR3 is TGTGCCAGCAGCCCCGGTGGAGGGTCTAAAGCTTTCTTT.

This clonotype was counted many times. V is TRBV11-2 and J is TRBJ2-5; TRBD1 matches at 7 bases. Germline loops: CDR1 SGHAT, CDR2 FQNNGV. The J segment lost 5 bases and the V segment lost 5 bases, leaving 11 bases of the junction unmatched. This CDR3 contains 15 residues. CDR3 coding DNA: TGTGCCAGCAGCCTCCCGGCAGGGGGTGATGAGACCCAGTACTTC. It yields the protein CASSLPAGGDETQYF.

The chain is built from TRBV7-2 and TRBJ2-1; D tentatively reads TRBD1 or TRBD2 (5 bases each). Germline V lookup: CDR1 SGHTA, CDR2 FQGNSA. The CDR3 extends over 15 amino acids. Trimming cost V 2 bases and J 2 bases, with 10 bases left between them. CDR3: CASSLLGDPYNEQFF. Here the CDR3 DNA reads TGTGCCAGCAGCTTATTGGGGGACCCCTACAATGAGCAGTTCTTC. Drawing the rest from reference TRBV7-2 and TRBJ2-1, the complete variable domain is GAGVSQSPSNKVTEKGKDVELRCDPISGHTALYWYRQSLGQGLEFLIYFQGNSAPDKSGLPSDRFSAERTGGSVSTLTIQRTQQEDSAVYLCASSLLGDPYNEQFFGPGTRLTVL.

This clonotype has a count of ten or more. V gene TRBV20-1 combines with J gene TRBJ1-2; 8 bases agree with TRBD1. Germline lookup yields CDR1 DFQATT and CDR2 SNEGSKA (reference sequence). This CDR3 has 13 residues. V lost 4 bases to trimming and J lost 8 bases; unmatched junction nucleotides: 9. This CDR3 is CSAIGDRGGGYTF. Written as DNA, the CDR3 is TGCAGTGCTATCGGAGACAGGGGTGGCGGCTACACCTTC.

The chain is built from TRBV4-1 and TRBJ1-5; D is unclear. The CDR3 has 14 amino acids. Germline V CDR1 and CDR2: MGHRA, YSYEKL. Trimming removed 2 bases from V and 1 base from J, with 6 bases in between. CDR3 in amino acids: CASSQIGSNQPQHF. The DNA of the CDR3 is TGCGCCAGCAGCCAAATAGGGAGCAATCAGCCCCAGCATTTT.

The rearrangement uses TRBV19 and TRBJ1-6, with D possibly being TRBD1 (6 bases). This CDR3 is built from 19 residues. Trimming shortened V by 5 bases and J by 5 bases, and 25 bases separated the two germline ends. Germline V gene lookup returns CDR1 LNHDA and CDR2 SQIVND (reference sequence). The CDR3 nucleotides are TGTGCCAGTAGTCTGCAACACGGACAGCTCCTCGAACATAATTCACCCCTCCACTTT. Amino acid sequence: CASSLQHGQLLEHNSPLHF.

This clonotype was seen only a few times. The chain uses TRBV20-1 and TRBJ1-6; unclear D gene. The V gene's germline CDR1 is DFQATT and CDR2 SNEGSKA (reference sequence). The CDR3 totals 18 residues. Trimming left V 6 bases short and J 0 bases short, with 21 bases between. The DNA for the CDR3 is TGCAGTGCCCCCAGCCCTCCAAAATGGAGCTCCTATAATTCACCCCTCCACTTT. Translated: CSAPSPPKWSSYNSPLHF.

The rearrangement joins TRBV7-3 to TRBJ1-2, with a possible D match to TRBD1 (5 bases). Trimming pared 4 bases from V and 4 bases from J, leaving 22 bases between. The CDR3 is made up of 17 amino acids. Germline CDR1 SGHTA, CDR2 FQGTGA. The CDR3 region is CASSSPSGGWEGYGYTF. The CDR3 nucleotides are TGTGCCAGCAGCTCCCCCTCGGGGGGGTGGGAGGGCTATGGCTACACCTTC. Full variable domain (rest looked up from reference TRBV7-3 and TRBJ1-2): GAGVSQTPSNKVTEKGKYVELRCDPISGHTALYWYRQSLGQGPEFLIYFQGTGAADDSGLPNDRFFAVRPEGSVSTLKIQRTERGDSAVYLCASSSPSGGWEGYGYTFGSGTRLTVV.

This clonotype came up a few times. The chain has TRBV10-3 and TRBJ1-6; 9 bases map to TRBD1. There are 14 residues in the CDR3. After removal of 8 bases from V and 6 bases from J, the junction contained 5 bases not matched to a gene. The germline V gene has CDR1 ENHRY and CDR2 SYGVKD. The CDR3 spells CAISGTGLNSPLHF. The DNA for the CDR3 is TGTGCCATCTCCGGGACAGGGCTTAATTCACCCCTCCACTTT.